These T cell receptor gamma chains were read from a single sample in a study of γδ T cells in repeated Plasmodium falciparum infection. TCRdb reran clone calling via CATT on the multiplex PCR reads. The table shows 20,000 to 30,000 gamma-chain clones, with less than 3.5% occurring only once. The source material was gamma-delta T cells from blood. These receptors all stem from a pool of human donors (malaria-infected and uninfected, not separated). Each CDR3 is given with its conserved first and last residue. Clone size is stated in some rows and not others, as once, few, many or a class when expanded.

J | size | V | DNA | CDR3
TRGJ1/TRGJ2 | many | TRGV4 | TGTGCCACCTGGGATGGGCCGGTAAAGTTTAATTATAAGAAACTCTTT | CATWDGPVKFNYKKLF
TRGJ1/TRGJ2 | many | TRGV3 | TGTGCCACCTTTGGGGTTTATTATAAGAAACTCTTT | CATFGVYYKKLF
TRGJ1/TRGJ2 | many | TRGV9 | TGTGCCTTGTGGGAGGTGCAATGGAGGGGTTATAAGAAACTCTTT | CALWEVQWRGYKKLF
TRGJ1/TRGJ2 | many | TRGV3 | TGTGCCACCTGGGACAGGCCTTTTTGGAATTATTATAAGAAACTCTTT | CATWDRPFWNYYKKLF
TRGJ1/TRGJ2 | many | TRGV9 | TGTGCCTTGTGGGAGATCCCAAATTATTATAAGAAACTCTTT | CALWEIPNYYKKLF
TRGJP | many | TRGV9 | TGTGCCTTGTGGGGCGGGTTGGGCAAAAAAATCAAGGTATTT | CALWGGLGKKIKVF
TRGJ1/TRGJ2 | many | TRGV8 | TGTGCCACCTGGGATCGGAGAGGTTATTATAAGAAACTCTTT | CATWDRRGYYKKLF
TRGJ1/TRGJ2 | many | TRGV9 | TGTGCCTTGTGGGAGGTGCGAAATTATAAGAAACTCTTT | CALWEVRNYKKLF
TRGJ1/TRGJ2 | medium-sized | TRGV9 | TGTGCCTTGTGGGAGGTGCCTATTGATCGACTAGAGAATTATTATAAGAAACTCTTT | CALWEVPIDRLENYYKKLF
TRGJ1/TRGJ2 | many | TRGV4 | TGTGCCACCTGGGATCCTTACTGCGGACAGAAACTCTTT | CATWDPYCGQKLF
TRGJP | many | TRGV4 | TGTGCCACCTGGGATGGCGAAGAGTTGGGCAAAAAAATCAAGGTATTT | CATWDGEELGKKIKVF
TRGJ1/TRGJ2 | many | TRGV3 | TGTGCCACCTGGGACAGGCGGTACTACTATAAGAAACTCTTT | CATWDRRYYYKKLF
TRGJP2 | many | TRGV3 | TGTGCCACCTGGGACGATCGTAGTGATTGGATCAAGACGTTT | CATWDDRSDWIKTF
TRGJ1/TRGJ2 | many | TRGV9 | TGTGCCTTGTGGGAGGTGCTGTGGAAGAAACTCTTT | CALWEVLWKKLF
TRGJP | medium-sized | TRGV9 | TGTGCCTTGTGGGAGGTGCACCCAGAGTTGGGCAAAAAAATCAAGGTATTT | CALWEVHPELGKKIKVF
TRGJ1/TRGJ2 | many | TRGV4 | TGTGCCACCTGGGATGTCGCTTGGTATAAGAAACTCTTT | CATWDVAWYKKLF
TRGJ1/TRGJ2 | NA | TRGV3 | TGTGCCACCTGGCCAAGGAGCCCCTTTTATTATAAGAAACTCTTT | CATWPRSPFYYKKLF
TRGJP | many | TRGV9 | TGTGCCTTGTGGGAGGTGCATGAATCAGAGTTGGGCAAAAAAATCAAGGTATTT | CALWEVHESELGKKIKVF
TRGJP | many | TRGV9 | TGTGCCTTGTTGGATTTGGGCAAAAAAATCAAGGTATTT | CALLDLGKKIKVF
TRGJ1/TRGJ2 | many | TRGV4 | TGTGCCACCTGGGATGGGCCGGATTATAAGAAACTCTTT | CATWDGPDYKKLF
TRGJP2 | medium-sized | TRGV4 | TGTGCCACCTGGCAAAAGAGTAGTGATTGGATCAAGACGTTT | CATWQKSSDWIKTF
TRGJ1/TRGJ2 | many | TRGV4 | TGTGCCACCTGGGATGGGCCTAGTTGGGATTATAAGAAACTCTTT | CATWDGPSWDYKKLF
TRGJ1/TRGJ2 | many | TRGV4 | TGTGCCACCTGGGATGGGCTTAAGAAACTCTTT | CATWDGLKKLF
TRGJ1/TRGJ2 | many | TRGV3 | TGTGCCACCTGGGACAGGCCTAATTATTATAAGAAACTCTTT | CATWDRPNYYKKLF
TRGJ1/TRGJ2 | medium-sized | TRGV3 | TGTGCCACCTGGGACAAGAATTATTATAAGAAACTCTTT | CATWDKNYYKKLF
TRGJP | many | TRGV9 | TGTGCCTTGTGGGAGTCTGCTCTGGGGTTGGGCAAAAAAATCAAGGTATTT | CALWESALGLGKKIKVF
TRGJ1/TRGJ2 | many | TRGV2 | TGTGCCACCTGGGACGGGCCCCTTTATTATAAGAAACTCTTT | CATWDGPLYYKKLF
TRGJ1/TRGJ2 | many | TRGV9 | TGTGCCTTGTGGGAGGTGCCGAAGGTTTATAAGAAACTCTTT | CALWEVPKVYKKLF
TRGJP2 | medium-sized | TRGV2 | TGTGCCACCTGTCGTCCTGGTGATTGGATCAAGACGTTT | CATCRPGDWIKTF
TRGJP2 | many | TRGV2 | TGTGCCACCTGGGACGGGGGGAGGGCGGGTGATTGGATCAAGACGTTT | CATWDGGRAGDWIKTF
TRGJ1/TRGJ2 | many | TRGV8 | TGTGCCACCTGGACCTCGAATTATTATAAGAAACTCTTT | CATWTSNYYKKLF
TRGJ1/TRGJ2 | large | TRGV9 | TGTGCCTTGTGGGAGGTGCGTTATTATAAGAAACTCTTT | CALWEVRYYKKLF
TRGJ1/TRGJ2 | many | TRGV2 | TGTGCCACCTGGGACGGGCCCTGTAAGAAACTCTTT | CATWDGPCKKLF
TRGJ1/TRGJ2 | few | TRGV4 | TGTGCCACCTGGTATTACCCACCGGATTATTATAAGAAACTCTTT | CATWYYPPDYYKKLF
TRGJ1/TRGJ2 | many | TRGV9 | TGTGCCTTGTGGGAGGTGCCCCGGGATAAGAAACTCTTT | CALWEVPRDKKLF